Reported below is one T cell receptor (beta chain). Its matching antigen is unknown. This specimen belongs to a study of T cells after yellow fever vaccination. Broader study findings: Contamination of FACS-sorted repertoires by abundant clonotypes from the bulk population could occur. The booster response re-showed most primary clones: around 95% CD4, about 89% CD8.

MiXCR was run by TCRdb on the 5' RACE reads, yielding one entry per CDR3 protein. The sample contains almost 600,000 distinct CDR3 sequences, approximately 12% of which appear only once. Germline V gives CDR1 DFQATT, CDR2 SNEGSKA (reference sequence). This CDR3 has 15 residues. Trimming cost V 1 base and J 0 bases, with 10 bases left between them. The origin of this receptor is a man aged 25 to 40 who received the YFV17D yellow fever vaccine. The sequences come from PBMCs, collected on the day of the yellow fever booster vaccination. The chain uses TRBV20-1 and TRBJ2-4; D not resolved. The CDR3 bases are TGCAGTGCTAGAGGTCGAGATCTAGCCAAAAACATTCAGTACTTC. This gives the protein CSARGRDLAKNIQYF.